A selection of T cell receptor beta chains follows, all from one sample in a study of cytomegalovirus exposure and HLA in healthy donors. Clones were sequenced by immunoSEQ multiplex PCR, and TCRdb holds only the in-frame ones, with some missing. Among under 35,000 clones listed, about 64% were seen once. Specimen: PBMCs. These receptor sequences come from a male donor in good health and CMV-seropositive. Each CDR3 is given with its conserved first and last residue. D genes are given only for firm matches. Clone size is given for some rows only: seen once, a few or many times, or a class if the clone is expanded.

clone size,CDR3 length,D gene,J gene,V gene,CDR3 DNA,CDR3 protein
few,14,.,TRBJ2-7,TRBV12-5,TGTGCTAGTGGTTTGGGATCAGGGGCGGGCGAGCAGTACTTC,CASGLGSGAGEQYF
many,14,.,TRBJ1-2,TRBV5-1,TGCGCCAGCAGCTTGGTAATCGGTGGCTATGGCTACACCTTC,CASSLVIGGYGYTF
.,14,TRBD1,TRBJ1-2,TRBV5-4,TGTGCCAGCAGCGTATTGGGGACAGTTTATGGCTACACCTTC,CASSVLGTVYGYTF
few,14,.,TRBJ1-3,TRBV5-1,TGCGCCAGCAGCTTGGACAACTCTGGAAACACCATATATTTT,CASSLDNSGNTIYF
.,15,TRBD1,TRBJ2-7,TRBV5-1,TGCGCCAGCAGGCCCGACAGGGGTTCACCCTACGAGCAGTACTTC,CASRPDRGSPYEQYF
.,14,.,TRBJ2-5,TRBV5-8,TGTGCCCCTAACGAGGGACATCCAGGGGAGACCCAGTACTTC,CAPNEGHPGETQYF
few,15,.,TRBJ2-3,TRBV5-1,TGCGCCAGCAGCCTCGGTCGTGTGGGCACGGATACGCAGTATTTT,CASSLGRVGTDTQYF
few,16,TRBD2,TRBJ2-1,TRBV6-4,TGTGCCAGCAGTAGCCTTCCGGGACTAGCGTCCAATGAGCAGTTCTTC,CASSSLPGLASNEQFF
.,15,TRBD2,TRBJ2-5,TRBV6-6,TGTGCCAGCAGTAAGACTAGCGGGAGTGTGGAGACCCAGTACTTC,CASSKTSGSVETQYF
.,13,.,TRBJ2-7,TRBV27,TGTGCCAGCAGTTTACTAGTGTCCTACGAGCAGTACTTC,CASSLLVSYEQYF
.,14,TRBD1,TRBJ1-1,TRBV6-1,TGTGCCAGCAGTGGGCGACAGGGGAACACTGAAGCTTTCTTT,CASSGRQGNTEAFF
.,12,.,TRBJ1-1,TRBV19,TGTGCCAGTAGTATAGAGAAGAGTGAAGCTTTCTTT,CASSIEKSEAFF
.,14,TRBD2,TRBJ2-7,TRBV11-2,TGTGCCAGCAGCTTAGGGACTAGCGGCTACGAGCAGTACTTC,CASSLGTSGYEQYF
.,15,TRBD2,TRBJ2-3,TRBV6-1,TGTGCCAGCAGTGGACTAGCGGGGTCCCCAGATACGCAGTATTTT,CASSGLAGSPDTQYF
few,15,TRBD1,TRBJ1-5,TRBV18,TGTGCCAGCTCACCGGACAGGGTAGGCAATCAGCCCCAGCATTTT,CASSPDRVGNQPQHF
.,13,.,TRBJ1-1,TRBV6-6,TGTGCCAGCGGGGCAGGGGCGGGCACTGAAGCTTTCTTT,CASGAGAGTEAFF
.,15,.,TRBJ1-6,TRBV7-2,TGTGCCAGCAACCTCCAGGGATGGGATAATTCACCCCTCCACTTT,CASNLQGWDNSPLHF
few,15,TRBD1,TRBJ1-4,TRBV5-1,TGCGCCAGCAGCCTAGGGACAGGTAAAGGTGAAAAACTGTTTTTT,CASSLGTGKGEKLFF
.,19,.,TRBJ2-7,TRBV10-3,TGTGCCATCACTGATCCCCTCGGTCGCAGCGTCACTTATTCCTACGAGCAGTACTTC,CAITDPLGRSVTYSYEQYF
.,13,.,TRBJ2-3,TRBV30,TGTGCCTGGAGCAGACGGGAGCGGGATACGCAGTATTTT,CAWSRRERDTQYF
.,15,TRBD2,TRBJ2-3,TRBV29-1,TGCAGCGTTCCTCAGAAGGGACTAGCAACAGATACGCAGTATTTT,CSVPQKGLATDTQYF
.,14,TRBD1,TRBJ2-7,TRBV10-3,TGTGCCATCAGCCCCGGGACAGGGCGTTACGAGCAGTACTTC,CAISPGTGRYEQYF
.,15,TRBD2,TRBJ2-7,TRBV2,TGTGCCAGCAGTGCCCCTAGCGGGAAGTCCCCCGAGCAGTACTTC,CASSAPSGKSPEQYF
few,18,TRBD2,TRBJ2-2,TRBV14,TGTGCCAGCAGCCAAGAGGTGGTAGCGGGGGGCCGGGCCGGGGAGCTGTTTTTT,CASSQEVVAGGRAGELFF
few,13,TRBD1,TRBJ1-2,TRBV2,TGTGCCAGCAGCGTACAGGGGTACTATGGCTACACCTTC,CASSVQGYYGYTF
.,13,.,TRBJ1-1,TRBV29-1,TGCAGCGTCGCCCTTGGGGCGAACACTGAAGCTTTCTTT,CSVALGANTEAFF
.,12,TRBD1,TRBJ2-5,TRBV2,TGTGCCAGCAGGGGACAGCAAGAGACCCAGTACTTC,CASRGQQETQYF
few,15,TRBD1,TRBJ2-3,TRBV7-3,TGTGCCAGCAGCTTATACAGGGGGCGAACAGATACGCAGTATTTT,CASSLYRGRTDTQYF
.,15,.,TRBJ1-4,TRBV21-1,TGTGCCAGCACCCTAGGCCACGGAATGAATGAAAAACTGTTTTTT,CASTLGHGMNEKLFF
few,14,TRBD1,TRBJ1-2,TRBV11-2,TGTGCCAGCAGCTTAGACGTAGGGGGCTCTGGCTACACCTTC,CASSLDVGGSGYTF
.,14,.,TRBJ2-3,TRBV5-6,TGTGCCAGCAGCGTGTTATTGAGACAAGATACGCAGTATTTT,CASSVLLRQDTQYF
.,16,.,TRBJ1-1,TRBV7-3,TGTGCCAGCAGCTTAGAGGCGGGGAGGGCCCGGACTGAAGCTTTCTTT,CASSLEAGRARTEAFF
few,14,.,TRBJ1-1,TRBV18,TGTGCCAGCTCACCATACCCGAGGAACACTGAAGCTTTCTTT,CASSPYPRNTEAFF
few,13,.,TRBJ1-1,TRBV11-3,TGTGCCAGCAGCTTAAGTAGTACCACTGAAGCTTTCTTT,CASSLSSTTEAFF
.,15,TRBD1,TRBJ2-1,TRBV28,TGTGCCAGCAGTATCGCCGGGACAGGCGGCAATGAGCAGTTCTTC,CASSIAGTGGNEQFF
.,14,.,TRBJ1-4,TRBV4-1,TGCGCCAGCAGCCCAGAACAGGTCGGGGAAAAACTGTTTTTT,CASSPEQVGEKLFF
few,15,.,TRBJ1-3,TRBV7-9,TGTGCCAGCAGCTTAGATCACGGAGGCGCGAACACCATATATTTT,CASSLDHGGANTIYF